What follows are 21 T cell receptor beta chains derived from one specimen sequenced in a study of T cell changes during pregnancy in multiple sclerosis. Some clones are missing from TCRdb's copy, which holds only in-frame ones; the method was immunoSEQ multiplex PCR. This table has approximately 46,000 clones, about 90% appearing once. Sequencing used CD4+ T cells from peripheral blood mononuclear cells, obtained after pregnancy. Receptors were obtained from a female donor with multiple sclerosis, enrolled in a pregnancy study.

The V gene is TRBV7-9, the J gene TRBJ2-5; 8 bases agree with TRBD2. The CDR3 consists of 14 residues. V dropped 0 bases and J dropped 7; count of bases not matched to a gene: 4. Per germline, CDR1 SEHNR and CDR2 FQNEAQ (reference sequence). CDR3 residues: CASSLAGLEVTQYF. Here the CDR3 DNA reads TGTGCCAGCAGCTTAGCGGGACTAGAAGTGACCCAGTACTTC.

The chain employs TRBV19 and TRBJ1-4; 9 bases are shared with TRBD1. CDR3 length: 15 amino acids. The J segment lost 6 bases and the V segment lost 6 bases, leaving 8 bases of the junction unmatched. Germline V CDR1 and CDR2: LNHDA, SQIVND (reference sequence). CDR3 in amino acids: CASSPYRGQDEKLFF. The DNA for the CDR3 is TGTGCCAGTAGCCCATACAGGGGGCAGGATGAAAAACTGTTTTTT.

V usage is TRBV6-5 and J usage is TRBJ2-7; D possibly corresponds to TRBD1 (6 bases). The CDR3 is made up of 14 amino acids. V was cut by 7 bases and J by 2 bases, with 15 bases left in between. CDR1 is MNHEY, CDR2 SVGAGI, per germline. The CDR3 region is CASKNRVPPYEQYF. CDR3 in DNA: TGTGCCAGCAAAAACAGGGTCCCCCCCTACGAGCAGTACTTC.

The chain employs TRBV5-1 and TRBJ1-2; D is perhaps TRBD1 (5 bases). CDR1 SGHRS and CDR2 YFSETQ come from the germline V gene. Trimming left V 0 bases short and J 5 bases short, with 14 bases between. The CDR3 has 15 residues. This CDR3 is CASSLATGGRYGYTF. DNA of the CDR3: TGCGCCAGCAGCTTGGCTACAGGAGGGCGTTATGGCTACACCTTC.

This chain uses TRBV29-1 with TRBJ2-3; TRBD2 might be the D (6 bases). The CDR3 is made up of 13 amino acids. Germline V gene lookup returns CDR1 SQVTM and CDR2 ANQGSEA. V was shortened by 3 bases and J by 1 base, with 8 bases between the two germline ends. CDR3 protein: CSVDGGGTDTQYF. The CDR3 DNA follows: TGCAGCGTTGACGGAGGGGGCACAGATACGCAGTATTTT.

The chain is built from TRBV19 and TRBJ1-2; no reliable D call. CDR1 is LNHDA, CDR2 SQIVND, per germline (reference sequence). The V gene lost 4 bases and the J gene lost 4 bases, with 16 bases spanning the gap. The CDR3 loop spans 15 amino acids. CDR3 region: CASSTPGGRPYGYTF. CDR3 DNA sequence: TGTGCCAGTAGTACCCCCGGTGGGCGTCCCTATGGCTACACCTTC.

This sequence joins TRBV9 and TRBJ2-7, with D perhaps matching TRBD1 (6 bases). V shed 0 bases and J shed 2 bases, with 12 bases lying between them. Germline CDR1 reads SGDLS; CDR2 reads YYNGEE. CDR3 length: 15 amino acids. The chain's CDR3 is CASSVEPDRPYEQYF. CDR3 coding DNA: TGTGCCAGCAGCGTAGAACCGGACAGACCCTACGAGCAGTACTTC. Filled out from reference TRBV9 and TRBJ2-7, the complete variable domain reads DSGVTQTPKHLITATGQRVTLRCSPRSGDLSVYWYQQSLDQGLQFLIQYYNGEERAKGNILERFSAQQFPDLHSELNLSSLELGDSALYFCASSVEPDRPYEQYFGPGTRLTVT.

The chain employs TRBV28 and TRBJ2-7, with TRBD1 as a possible D gene (6 bases). CDR1 is MDHEN, CDR2 SYDVKM, per germline. V was pared by 2 bases and J by 2 bases, with 13 bases between. The CDR3 consists of 15 residues. The CDR3 protein is CASSLRRTATYEQYF. CDR3 coding DNA: TGTGCCAGCAGTTTACGCCGGACAGCTACCTACGAGCAGTACTTC.

This clone is categorized as medium-sized. The chain carries TRBV15 and TRBJ2-7; 7 nucleotides align to TRBD1. The germline gives CDR1 LNHNV, CDR2 YYDKDF (reference sequence). The V gene end was trimmed by 1 base and the J gene end by 0 bases; junction bases not matched to a gene: 3. The CDR3 has 15 amino acids. In DNA, the CDR3 is TGTGCCACCAGCAGAGCGGGACAGCTCTCCTACGAGCAGTACTTC. Translated, it gives CATSRAGQLSYEQYF.

The genes are TRBV7-9 and TRBJ2-7, with D possibly TRBD2 on 6 matching bases. The CDR3 covers 14 residues. V lost 7 bases, J lost 0 bases, and 13 bases lay in between. Germline V gene data show CDR1 as SEHNR and CDR2 as FQNEAQ (reference sequence). CDR3 sequence reads: CASNPSADSYEQYF. The CDR3 bases are TGTGCCAGCAACCCTAGCGCCGACTCCTACGAGCAGTACTTC.

This clone was found a few times. The chain uses TRBV4-2 and TRBJ2-7, with D perhaps TRBD2 (6 bases). Trimming cost V 7 bases and J 2 bases, with 12 bases left between them. Germline-derived CDR1 and CDR2 are LGHNA and YNFKEQ. The CDR3 covers 13 residues. The CDR3 region has the DNA TGTGCCAGCACCGACCCGGGAGCCTACGAGCAGTACTTC. Translation: CASTDPGAYEQYF.

V usage is TRBV7-3 and J usage is TRBJ1-2; D is unresolved. Trimming took 5 bases from V and 8 from J, leaving 18 bases between them. CDR3 length equals 14 residues. CDR1 and CDR2 from the germline V gene are SGHTA and FQGTGA. The CDR3 nucleotides read TGTGCCAGCAGCCCATCCAGTCCCCGGGAAGGCTACACCTTC. Its protein is CASSPSSPREGYTF.

This chain joins TRBV28 and TRBJ2-1, with D possibly being TRBD1 (6 bases). Germline CDR1 reads MDHEN; CDR2 reads SYDVKM. CDR3 length equals 15 residues. Trimming cost V 6 bases and J 3 bases, with 15 bases left between them. The DNA for the CDR3 is TGTGCCAGCAGACTTACAGGGTTCCTCTACAATGAGCAGTTCTTC. Encoded protein: CASRLTGFLYNEQFF. The whole variable domain, filled in from reference TRBV28 and TRBJ2-1, reads DVKVTQSSRYLVKRTGEKVFLECVQDMDHENMFWYRQDPGLGLRLIYFSYDVKMKEKGDIPEGYSVSREKKERFSLILESASTNQTSMYLCASRLTGFLYNEQFFGPGTRLTVL.

CDR3 loop: CASSSEAVADQPQHF. CDR3 nucleotide sequence: TGTGCCAGCAGCTCTGAGGCGGTCGCAGACCAGCCCCAGCATTTT. This chain links TRBV9 with TRBJ1-5; no clear D. The CDR3 is 15 residues long. The germline V and J ends were trimmed by 4 bases and 7 bases, with 18 bases remaining between them. CDR1 and CDR2 (germline): SGDLS, YYNGEE. Complete variable domain (other parts from reference TRBV9 and TRBJ1-5): DSGVTQTPKHLITATGQRVTLRCSPRSGDLSVYWYQQSLDQGLQFLIQYYNGEERAKGNILERFSAQQFPDLHSELNLSSLELGDSALYFCASSSEAVADQPQHFGDGTRLSIL.

The chain employs TRBV7-8 and TRBJ1-5, with 8 positions matching TRBD1. Germline loops: CDR1 SGHVS, CDR2 FQNEAQ. The CDR3 loop spans 15 amino acids. J gave up 5 bases and V 3 bases, and 6 bases lay outside the gene matches. The CDR3 DNA is TGTGCCAGCAGCTTGAGACAGGGGAGGGATCAGCCCCAGCATTTT. Residues: CASSLRQGRDQPQHF.

The chain combines TRBV23-1 with TRBJ1-1, with 8 nucleotides matching TRBD1. TRBV23-1 is noted as an ORF with a role that remains uncertain. The junction had 3 bases not matched to a gene; V was cut back by 8 bases and J by 1 base. The CDR3 is made up of 13 amino acids. CDR3 loop: CASPGTGNTEAFF. In DNA form, the CDR3 reads TGCGCCAGCCCTGGGACAGGGAACACTGAAGCTTTCTTT.

The chain recombines TRBV10-3 with TRBJ2-1; the D gene is possibly TRBD2 (6 bases). The germline V gene encodes CDR1 ENHRY and CDR2 SYGVKD. The CDR3 is 16 amino acids. V shed 2 bases and J shed 3 bases, with 14 bases lying between them. CDR3 loop: CAISEGRQGLYNEQFF. CDR3 nucleotide sequence: TGTGCCATCAGTGAGGGGAGGCAAGGGCTCTACAATGAGCAGTTCTTC.

V usage is TRBV11-2 and J usage is TRBJ2-5, with 11 bases aligning to TRBD1. Germline loops: CDR1 SGHAT, CDR2 FQNNGV. The length of the CDR3 is 14 residues. The ends lost 5 bases at V and 4 bases at J; junction bases unmatched: 3. Written as DNA, the CDR3 is TGTGCCAGCAGCCGGGACAGGGGGGTAGAGACCCAGTACTTC. It is translated as CASSRDRGVETQYF.

The chain links TRBV7-9 to TRBJ2-3, with TRBD1 matching 7 bases. The CDR3 covers 14 residues. The germline V gene encodes CDR1 SEHNR and CDR2 FQNEAQ (reference sequence). V lost 2 bases and J lost 4; bases outside the gene matches: 3. DNA for the CDR3: TGTGCCAGCAGCTTATCGCAGGGGGCAGATACGCAGTATTTT. Its translation: CASSLSQGADTQYF.

This clone was counted only a few times. This chain connects TRBV4-2 to TRBJ1-2, with 9 bases lining up with TRBD1. With V trimmed by 3 bases and J by 4 bases, 3 bases remained unmatched. Germline V gene data show CDR1 as LGHNA and CDR2 as YNFKEQ. The CDR3 loop spans 14 amino acids. This CDR3 reads CASSQGTGSYGYTF. For the CDR3, the DNA is TGTGCCAGCAGCCAGGGGACAGGGTCCTATGGCTACACCTTC.

The chain joins TRBV5-1 to TRBJ2-6, with D possibly matching TRBD2 (5 bases). Germline V gene lookup returns CDR1 SGHRS and CDR2 YFSETQ. The CDR3 extends over 16 amino acids. Deletions cut 4 bases from V and 0 bases from J, with 11 bases between. The CDR3 DNA sequence: TGCGCCAGCAGCCCCTTGGGGAGCTCTGGGGCCAACGTCCTGACTTTC. It translates to CASSPLGSSGANVLTF.